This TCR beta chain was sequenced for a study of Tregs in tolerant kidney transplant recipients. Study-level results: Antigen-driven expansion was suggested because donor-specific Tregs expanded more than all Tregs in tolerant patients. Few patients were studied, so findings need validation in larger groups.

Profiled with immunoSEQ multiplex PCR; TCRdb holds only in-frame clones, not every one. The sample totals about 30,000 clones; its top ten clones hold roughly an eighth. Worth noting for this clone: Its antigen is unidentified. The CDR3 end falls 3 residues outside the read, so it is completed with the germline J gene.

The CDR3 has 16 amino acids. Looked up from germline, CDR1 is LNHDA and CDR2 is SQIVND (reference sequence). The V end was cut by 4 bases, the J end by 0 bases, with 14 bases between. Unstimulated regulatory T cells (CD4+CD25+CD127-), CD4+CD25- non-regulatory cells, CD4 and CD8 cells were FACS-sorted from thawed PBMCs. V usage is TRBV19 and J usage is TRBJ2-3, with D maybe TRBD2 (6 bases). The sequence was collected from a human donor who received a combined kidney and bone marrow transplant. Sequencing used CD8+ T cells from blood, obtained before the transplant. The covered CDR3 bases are TGTGCCAGTAGTACCAGACTAGTTAAAAGCACAGATACG. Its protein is CASSTRLVKSTDT. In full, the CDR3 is CASSTRLVKSTDTQYF.